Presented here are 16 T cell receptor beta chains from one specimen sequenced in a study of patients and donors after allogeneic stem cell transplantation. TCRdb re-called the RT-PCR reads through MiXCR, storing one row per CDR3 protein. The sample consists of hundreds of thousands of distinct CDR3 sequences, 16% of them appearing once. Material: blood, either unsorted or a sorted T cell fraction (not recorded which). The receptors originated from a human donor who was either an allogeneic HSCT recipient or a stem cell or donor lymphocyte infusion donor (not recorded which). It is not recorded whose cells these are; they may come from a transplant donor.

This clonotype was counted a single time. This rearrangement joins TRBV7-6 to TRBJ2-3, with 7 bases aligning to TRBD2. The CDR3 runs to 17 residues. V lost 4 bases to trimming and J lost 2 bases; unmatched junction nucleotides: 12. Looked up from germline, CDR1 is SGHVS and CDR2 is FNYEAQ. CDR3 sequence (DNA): TGTGCCAGCAGCTGGGATCCGAGCGGGGATAACACAGATACGCAGTATTTT. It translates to CASSWDPSGDNTDTQYF.

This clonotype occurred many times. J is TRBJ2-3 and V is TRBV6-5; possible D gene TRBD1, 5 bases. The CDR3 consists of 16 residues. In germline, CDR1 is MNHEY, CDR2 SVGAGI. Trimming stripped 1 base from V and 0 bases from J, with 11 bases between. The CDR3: CASSYWGGRSTDTQYF. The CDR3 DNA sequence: TGTGCCAGCAGTTACTGGGGCGGAAGGAGCACAGATACGCAGTATTTT.

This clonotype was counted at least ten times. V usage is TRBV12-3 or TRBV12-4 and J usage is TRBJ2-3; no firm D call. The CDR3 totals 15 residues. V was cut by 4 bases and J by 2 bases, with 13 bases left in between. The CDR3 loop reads CASSSRSGITDTQYF. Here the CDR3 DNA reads TGTGCCAGCAGTTCGCGTTCGGGCATCACAGATACGCAGTATTTT.

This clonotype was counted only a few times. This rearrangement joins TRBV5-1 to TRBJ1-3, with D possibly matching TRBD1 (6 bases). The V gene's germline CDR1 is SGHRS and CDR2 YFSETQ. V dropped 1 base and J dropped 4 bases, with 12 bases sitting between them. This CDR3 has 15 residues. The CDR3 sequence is CASSLSTGSGNTIYF. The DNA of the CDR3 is TGCGCCAGCAGCTTGTCAACAGGGTCCGGAAACACCATATATTTT.

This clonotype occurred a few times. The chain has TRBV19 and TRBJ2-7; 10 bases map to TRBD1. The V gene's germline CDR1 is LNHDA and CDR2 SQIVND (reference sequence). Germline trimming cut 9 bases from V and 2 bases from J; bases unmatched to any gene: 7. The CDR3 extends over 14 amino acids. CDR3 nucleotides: TGTGCCAGCCGGGACAGGGGACAAACCTACGAGCAGTACTTC. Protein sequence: CASRDRGQTYEQYF. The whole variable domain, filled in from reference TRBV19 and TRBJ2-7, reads DGGITQSPKYLFRKEGQNVTLSCEQNLNHDAMYWYRQDPGQGLRLIYYSQIVNDFQKGDIAEGYSVSREKKESFPLTVTSAQKNPTAFYLCASRDRGQTYEQYFGPGTRLTVT.

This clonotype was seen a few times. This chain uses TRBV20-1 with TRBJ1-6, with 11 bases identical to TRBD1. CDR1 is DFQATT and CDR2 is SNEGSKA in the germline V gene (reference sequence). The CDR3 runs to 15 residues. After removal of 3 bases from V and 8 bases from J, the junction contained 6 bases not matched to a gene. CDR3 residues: CSASLGGQGDSPLHF. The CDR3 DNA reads TGCAGTGCTAGTTTGGGGGGACAGGGGGATTCACCCCTCCACTTT.

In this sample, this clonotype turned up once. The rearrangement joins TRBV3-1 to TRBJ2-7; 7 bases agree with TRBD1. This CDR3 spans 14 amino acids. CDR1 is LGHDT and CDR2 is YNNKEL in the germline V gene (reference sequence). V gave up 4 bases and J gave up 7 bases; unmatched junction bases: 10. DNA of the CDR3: TGTGCCAGCAGCCCCCCGACAGGGAAGGGGGAGCAGTACTTC. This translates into CASSPPTGKGEQYF.

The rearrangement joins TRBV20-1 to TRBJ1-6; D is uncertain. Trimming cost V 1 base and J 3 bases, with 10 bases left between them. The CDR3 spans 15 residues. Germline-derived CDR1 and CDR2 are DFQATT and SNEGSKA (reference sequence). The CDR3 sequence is CSARVVEGYNSPLHF. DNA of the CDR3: TGCAGTGCTAGAGTGGTGGAGGGCTATAATTCACCCCTCCACTTT.

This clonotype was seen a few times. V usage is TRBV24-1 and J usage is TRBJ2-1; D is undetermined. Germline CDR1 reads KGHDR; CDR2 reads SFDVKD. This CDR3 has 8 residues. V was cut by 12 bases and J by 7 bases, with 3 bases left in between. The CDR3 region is CALNEQFF. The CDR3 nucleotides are TGTGCCCTTAATGAGCAGTTCTTC.

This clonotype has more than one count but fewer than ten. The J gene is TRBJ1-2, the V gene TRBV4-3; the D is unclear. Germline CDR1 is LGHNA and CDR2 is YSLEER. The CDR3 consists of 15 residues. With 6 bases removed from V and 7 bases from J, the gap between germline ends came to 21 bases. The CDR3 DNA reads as TGCGCCAGCAGTCCAAGTAACGGGAGAGGTTTTGGCTACACCTTC. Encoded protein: CASSPSNGRGFGYTF.

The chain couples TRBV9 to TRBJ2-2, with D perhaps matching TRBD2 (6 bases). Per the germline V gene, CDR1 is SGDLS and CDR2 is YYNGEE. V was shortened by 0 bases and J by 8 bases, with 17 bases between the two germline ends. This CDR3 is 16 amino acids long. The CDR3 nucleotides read TGTGCCAGCAGCGTAGCTTGGCTAGCGATGGTTGGGGAGCTGTTTTTT. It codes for CASSVAWLAMVGELFF.

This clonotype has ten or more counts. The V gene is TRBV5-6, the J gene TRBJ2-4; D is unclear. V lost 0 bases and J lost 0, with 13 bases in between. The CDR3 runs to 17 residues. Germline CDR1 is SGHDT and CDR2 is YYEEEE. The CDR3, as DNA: TGTGCCAGCAGCTTGGGAGCCCACTCTATAGCCAAAAACATTCAGTACTTC. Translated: CASSLGAHSIAKNIQYF.

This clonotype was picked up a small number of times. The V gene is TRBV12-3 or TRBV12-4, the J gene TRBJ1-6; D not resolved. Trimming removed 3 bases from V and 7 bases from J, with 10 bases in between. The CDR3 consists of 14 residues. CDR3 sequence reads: CASSFLQRNSPLHF. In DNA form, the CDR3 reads TGTGCCAGCAGTTTCCTTCAGAGGAATTCACCCCTCCACTTT.

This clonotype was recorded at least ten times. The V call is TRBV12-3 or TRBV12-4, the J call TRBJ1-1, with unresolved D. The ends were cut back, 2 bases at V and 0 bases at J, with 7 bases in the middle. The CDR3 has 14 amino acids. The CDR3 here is CASSLRVMNTEAFF. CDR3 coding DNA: TGTGCCAGCAGTTTACGAGTAATGAACACTGAAGCTTTCTTT.

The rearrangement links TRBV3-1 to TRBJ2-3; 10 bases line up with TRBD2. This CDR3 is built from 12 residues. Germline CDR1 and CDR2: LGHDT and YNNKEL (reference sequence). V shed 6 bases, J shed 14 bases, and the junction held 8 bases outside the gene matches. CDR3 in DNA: TGTGCCAGCAGGCAGGCTAGCGGGGGCCCGTATTTT. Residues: CASRQASGGPYF.

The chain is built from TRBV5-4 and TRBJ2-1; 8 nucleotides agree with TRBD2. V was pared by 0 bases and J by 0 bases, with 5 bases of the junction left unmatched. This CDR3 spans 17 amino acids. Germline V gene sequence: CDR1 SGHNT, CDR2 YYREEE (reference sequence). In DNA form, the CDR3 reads TGTGCCAGCAGCTTGGCACGGCTAGCGGGCTCCTACAATGAGCAGTTCTTC. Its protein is CASSLARLAGSYNEQFF.